This T cell receptor beta chain comes out of a study of identical twins. Study results and limitations: Within cord blood, abundant beta clonotypes carried fewer insertions, but memory repertoires showed no such trend.

Every sampled donor was Caucasian and healthy. Comments on this clonotype: Its antigen is currently unknown. The germline gene is not matched at one end of the junction; a read error may be the cause.

The CDR3 sequence is 15 residues long. From germline, CDR1 is SQVTM and CDR2 ANQGSEA. With template switching, a universal primer site was added, and the cDNA carried unique molecular identifiers. MiXCR, run by TCRdb on the 5' RACE reads, gives a single entry per CDR3 protein. The data contain under 900,000 distinct CDR3 sequences, 9% to 15% of them singletons. This same sample was also part of a study on yellow fever vaccine responses in identical twins.

The receptor comes from a young woman in good health. The source material was PBMCs. The chain couples TRBV29-1 to TRBJ2-1, with 10 bases that match TRBD1. CDR3 bases: TGCAGCGTTCAAGAACGGCGGACAGGGGGTAATGAGCAGTTCTTC. This translates into CSVQERRTGGNEQFF.